This T cell receptor beta chain is drawn from a study of T-cell reconstitution after alpha-beta-depleted transplantation in children. Study-level points and caveats: Expanded graft clones, several hundred of them, were reportedly the source of alpha-beta T cells about two months after transplant. Newly produced T cells mostly provided counts and TCRbeta diversity after one year, as hyperexpanded clones declined.

Preparation of the TCRbeta library used unique molecular identifiers. TCRdb ran MiXCR on the PCR reads and lists one entry per CDR3 protein. The sample gives more than 85,000 distinct CDR3 sequences, less than 6% of which show up once; roughly 5.5% is in the top ten. The CDR3 is 15 residues long. V was pared by 3 bases and J by 7 bases, with 4 bases of the junction left unmatched. As concerns this clonotype: Its target is unknown.

This chain links TRBV12-3 or TRBV12-4 with TRBJ2-1; 12 nucleotides align to TRBD2. The clonotype was recovered from a female patient aged 2-9 years who had a stem cell transplant for Fanconi anemia, so the T cells may come from the graft donor. The sequencing used PBMCs, mostly from graft donor cells, collected 60 days after TCRalphabeta/CD19-depleted stem cell transplant. The CDR3 region has the DNA TGTGCCAGCAGTTTTTTTACTAGCGGGAGGAATGAGCAGTTCTTC. Translation gives CASSFFTSGRNEQFF.